The 9 T cell receptor beta chains below were found in one sample sequenced in a study of control samples from healthy donors and cancer patients. Method: immunoSEQ multiplex PCR; TCRdb's copy keeps in-frame clones and lacks some. The sample contains more than 25,000 clones, around 92% of which appear only once. Material for sequencing was PBMCs. These receptors came from a man aged 50-60 years with lung cancer.

The J gene is TRBJ2-7, the V gene TRBV2; D might be TRBD1 or TRBD2, each matching 5 bases. Germline assignment: CDR1 SNHLY and CDR2 FYNNEI. V was pared by 8 bases and J by 3 bases, with 8 bases between. The CDR3 covers 11 residues. In DNA form, the CDR3 reads TGTGCCAGCGGGACCTTCTACGAGCAGTACTTC. Translated: CASGTFYEQYF.

The V and J genes are TRBV5-1 and TRBJ2-2; D is perhaps TRBD1 (5 bases). The CDR3 runs 16 residues. Germline lookup yields CDR1 SGHRS and CDR2 YFSETQ. V was clipped by 0 bases and J by 5 bases, with 14 bases between them. This CDR3 reads CASSLVAGLGTGELFF. The CDR3 DNA reads TGCGCCAGCAGCTTGGTGGCAGGGCTAGGGACCGGGGAGCTGTTTTTT.

In regard to this clone: At the DNA level, this CDR3 is encoded by other sequences in the same sample as well. This rearrangement joins TRBV11-3 to TRBJ2-5; the D gene is possibly TRBD2 (6 bases). Trimming removed 1 base from V and 1 base from J, with 16 bases in between. The germline CDR1 and CDR2 sequences are SGHNT and YENEEA. The CDR3 extends over 17 amino acids. The CDR3: CASSLGGNGGGQETQYF. Here the CDR3 DNA reads TGTGCCAGCAGCTTAGGCGGAAACGGGGGTGGCCAAGAGACCCAGTACTTC.

This clone appeared a single time. The chain couples TRBV7-9 to TRBJ2-5; 9 bases align to TRBD1. Losses at the gene ends were 3 bases for V and 1 base for J; bases not matched to a gene: 6. Germline CDR1 SEHNR, CDR2 FQNEAQ (reference sequence). This CDR3 is built from 16 residues. The CDR3, as DNA: TGTGCCAGCAGCTTTTGGGGACAGGGCGGCCAAGAGACCCAGTACTTC. Translated: CASSFWGQGGQETQYF.

The chain has TRBV11-2 and TRBJ2-1, with D perhaps being TRBD1 or TRBD2 (6 bases each). The CDR3 has 17 residues. The germline V gene encodes CDR1 SGHAT and CDR2 FQNNGV. V was cut by 5 bases and J by 0 bases, with 17 bases left in between. The DNA of the CDR3 is TGTGCCAGCAGCCCGCGAGAAGGGGGGAGCTCCTACAATGAGCAGTTCTTC. This codes for CASSPREGGSSYNEQFF.

The chain carries TRBV19 and TRBJ2-7, with D tentatively TRBD1 (6 bases). This CDR3 comprises 16 residues. The V gene's germline CDR1 is LNHDA and CDR2 SQIVND (reference sequence). V lost 5 bases, J lost 2 bases, and 19 bases lay in between. In DNA, the CDR3 is TGTGCCAGTAGTCCGCACTCGGACAGTTTTCCCTACGAGCAGTACTTC. It is translated as CASSPHSDSFPYEQYF.

Note on this clone: A read error may account for a junction end that differs from germline. V is TRBV7-7 and J is TRBJ2-5; 7 bases are shared with TRBD1. Germline CDR1 reads SSHAT; CDR2 reads FNYEAQ (reference sequence). The CDR3 runs to 16 residues. CDR3 residues: CASSPSGGHLQETQYF. The CDR3 coding sequence is TGTGCTAGCAGCCCCTCAGGGGGACACCTTCAAGAGACCCAGTACTTC.

The DNA for the CDR3 is TGTGCCAGCAGTGGGGGTAGGGGAAAGTCTGGGGCCAACGTCCTGACTTTC. This translates into CASSGGRGKSGANVLTF. The chain combines TRBV25-1 with TRBJ2-6, with D perhaps matching TRBD1 (5 bases). V shed 4 bases and J shed 1 base, with 14 bases lying between them. The germline CDR1 and CDR2 sequences are MGHDK and SYGVNS. This CDR3 comprises 17 residues.

This clone was counted a single time. The chain combines TRBV25-1 with TRBJ1-1; TRBD1 matches 7 bases. The ends lost 5 bases at V and 0 bases at J; junction bases unmatched: 3. CDR3 length equals 14 residues. Germline CDR1 and CDR2: MGHDK and SYGVNS. The chain's CDR3 is CASSKGQLNTEAFF. The CDR3 nucleotides are TGTGCCAGCAGTAAGGGACAGTTGAACACTGAAGCTTTCTTT.